The rows below give T cell receptor beta chains drawn from one sample of a study of regulatory T cells in long-lasting Graves disease. TCRdb reanalysed the multiplex PCR reads using MiXCR and keeps one entry per CDR3 protein. The sample holds around 480,000 distinct CDR3 sequences; about 16% are singletons and the top ten take more than 9%. The same sample was also used in a study of T cells in Graves' hyperthyroidism and ophthalmopathy.

Source: peripheral blood mononuclear cells (PBMCs), taken at new diagnosis, from a patient treated with antithyroid drugs. The receptors derive from a man aged 35 to 55 with Graves disease. CDR3s include the opening cysteine and the closing phenylalanine or tryptophan. Fields, in order: J gene, clone size, D gene, V gene, CDR3 protein, CDR3 DNA. D genes are given only for firm matches. Expanded clones are given a class, and other clones once, few, many or no size at all.

TRBJ2-2,many,NA,TRBV28,CASSSGYTGELFF,TGTGCCAGCAGCTCTGGGTACACCGGGGAGCTGTTTTTT
TRBJ2-3,many,NA,TRBV9,CASSVLGGTDTQYF,TGTGCCAGCAGCGTCCTGGGGGGCACAGATACGCAGTATTTT
TRBJ1-1,NA,NA,TRBV12-3/TRBV12-4,CASSGLTVWNTEAFF,TGTGCCAGCAGTGGACTGACAGTCTGGAACACTGAAGCTTTCTTT
TRBJ2-1,few,NA,TRBV6-2/TRBV6-3,CASSPGAHEQFF,TGTGCCAGCAGTCCCGGGGCACATGAGCAGTTCTTC
TRBJ2-7,few,TRBD1,TRBV28,CASSLVLGQGNYEQYF,TGTGCCAGCAGTTTAGTGCTAGGACAGGGTAACTACGAGCAGTACTTC
TRBJ2-7,NA,TRBD1,TRBV10-3,CAISETGTGSYEQYF,TGTGCCATCAGTGAGACCGGGACAGGCTCCTACGAGCAGTACTTC
TRBJ2-7,many,NA,TRBV30,CAWNRGIEQYF,TGTGCCTGGAACCGAGGGATTGAGCAGTACTTC
TRBJ2-3,NA,TRBD2,TRBV7-2,CASSFLAGGSASTDTQYF,TGTGCCAGCAGCTTTTTAGCGGGAGGGAGTGCTAGCACAGATACGCAGTATTTT
TRBJ1-6,few,NA,TRBV18,CASSPGGWNSPLHF,TGTGCCAGCTCACCGGGGGGATGGAATTCACCCCTCCACTTT
TRBJ1-3,NA,TRBD1,TRBV18,CASSPQGAIGNTIYF,TGTGCCAGCTCACCACAGGGGGCGATTGGAAACACCATATATTTT
TRBJ2-5,many,NA,TRBV28,CASSLLSGVDETQYF,TGTGCCAGCAGTTTATTGTCAGGGGTTGACGAGACCCAGTACTTC
TRBJ2-1,many,NA,TRBV7-9,CASSFELEEQFF,TGTGCCAGCAGCTTCGAACTCGAAGAGCAGTTCTTC
TRBJ1-2,many,NA,TRBV12-3/TRBV12-4,CASSLVLGVRYTF,TGTGCCAGCAGTTTAGTATTAGGAGTCCGCTACACCTTC
TRBJ1-4,few,TRBD1,TRBV6-4,CASRETGGLTNEKLFF,TGTGCCAGCAGAGAGACAGGGGGCTTGACTAATGAAAAACTGTTTTTT
TRBJ1-1,many,TRBD1,TRBV18,CASSPLSTGIAEAFF,TGTGCCAGCTCACCACTATCGACAGGGATCGCTGAAGCTTTCTTT
TRBJ2-1,many,TRBD2,TRBV2,CASRGLAGVGEQFF,TGTGCCTCAAGAGGGCTAGCGGGAGTAGGAGAGCAGTTCTTC
TRBJ1-4,few,NA,TRBV4-1,CASSQDDHPDEKLFF,TGCGCCAGCAGCCAAGACGACCATCCTGATGAAAAACTGTTTTTT
TRBJ1-5,few,TRBD1,TRBV12-5,CASGFTGGNQPQHF,TGTGCTAGTGGTTTTACAGGGGGCAATCAGCCCCAGCATTTT
TRBJ2-1,few,TRBD2,TRBV5-1,CASSLVVSGSSYNEQFF,TGCGCCAGCAGCTTGGTGGTTAGCGGGAGCTCCTACAATGAGCAGTTCTTC
TRBJ2-7,NA,NA,TRBV12-3/TRBV12-4,CASTLGPATYEQYF,TGTGCCAGCACCTTAGGGCCAGCTACCTACGAGCAGTACTTC
TRBJ2-7,few,NA,TRBV6-1,CASSPPGSPYEQYF,TGTGCCAGCAGTCCACCCGGGTCCCCCTACGAGCAGTACTTC
TRBJ2-1,NA,TRBD2,TRBV7-2,CASSPSSGSIDEQFF,TGTGCCAGCAGCCCCTCTAGCGGGAGTATCGATGAGCAGTTCTTC
TRBJ2-1,many,TRBD1,TRBV5-1,CASSSRGLESYEQFF,TGCGCCAGCAGCTCGAGGGGGCTGGAATCCTATGAGCAGTTCTTC
TRBJ2-5,few,NA,TRBV10-3,CAISERGTGQETQYF,TGTGCCATCAGTGAGCGGGGGACCGGTCAAGAGACCCAGTACTTC
TRBJ2-7,many,TRBD2,TRBV14,CASSQVGRAYEQYF,TGTGCCAGCAGCCAAGTCGGGAGGGCCTACGAGCAGTACTTC
TRBJ2-1,few,TRBD2,TRBV19,CASYSGSGGYNEQFF,TGTGCCAGTTATTCCGGAAGCGGGGGTTACAATGAGCAGTTCTTC
TRBJ2-3,NA,NA,TRBV28,CASSLETGEVDTQYF,TGTGCCAGCAGTTTAGAAACGGGAGAGGTAGATACGCAGTATTTT
TRBJ2-6,many,NA,TRBV29-1,CSVESGGGANVLTF,TGCAGCGTTGAATCCGGGGGTGGGGCCAACGTCCTGACTTTC
TRBJ1-6,NA,NA,TRBV20-1,CSAKGQGSPLHF,TGCAGTGCTAAGGGGCAGGGCTCACCCCTCCACTTT
TRBJ1-5,NA,NA,TRBV24-1,CATSDLGRSNQPQHF,TGTGCCACCAGTGATTTAGGCAGAAGCAATCAGCCCCAGCATTTT
TRBJ2-1,many,NA,TRBV6-5,CASSSSGDSYNEQFF,TGTGCCAGCAGTTCAAGCGGAGACTCCTACAATGAGCAGTTCTTC
TRBJ2-3,once,NA,TRBV4-1,CASSQHPVDTQYF,TGCGCCAGCAGCCAACATCCCGTTGATACGCAGTATTTT
TRBJ2-2,few,TRBD1,TRBV5-1,CASSLPGQGVVDTGELFF,TGCGCCAGCAGCTTGCCGGGACAGGGGGTCGTCGACACCGGGGAGCTGTTTTTT
TRBJ1-1,NA,NA,TRBV28,CASSFAGANTEAFF,TGTGCCAGCAGTTTCGCAGGGGCGAACACTGAAGCTTTCTTT
TRBJ2-1,many,NA,TRBV5-1,CASSLNTGQFF,TGCGCCAGCAGCTTGAACACCGGGCAGTTCTTC
TRBJ2-1,many,NA,TRBV28,CASGRRQINEQFF,TGTGCCAGCGGACGCCGGCAAATCAATGAGCAGTTCTTC
TRBJ2-7,many,TRBD1,TRBV9,CASSAGQGAEQYF,TGTGCCAGCAGCGCGGGACAGGGCGCCGAGCAGTACTTC
TRBJ2-7,many,NA,TRBV18,CASSTGAGASYEQYF,TGTGCCAGCTCAACGGGGGCGGGAGCCTCCTACGAGCAGTACTTC
TRBJ1-2,many,NA,TRBV6-2/TRBV6-3,CASSDYETGGYTF,TGTGCCAGCAGTGATTATGAAACGGGCGGCTACACCTTC
TRBJ2-1,many,NA,TRBV5-1,CASSLESGPYNEQFF,TGCGCCAGCAGCTTGGAGAGCGGGCCCTACAATGAGCAGTTCTTC
TRBJ2-3,NA,NA,TRBV28,CASSLTGPASTDTQYF,TGTGCCAGCAGTTTAACGGGCCCTGCTAGCACAGATACGCAGTATTTT
TRBJ2-2,NA,NA,TRBV6-2/TRBV6-3,CASSYRGSNTGELFF,TGTGCCAGCAGTTACAGGGGCTCGAACACCGGGGAGCTGTTTTTT
TRBJ2-3,NA,NA,TRBV24-1,CATRKSGTDTQYF,TGTGCCACCAGGAAAAGCGGCACAGATACGCAGTATTTT
TRBJ2-1,many,TRBD2,TRBV5-4,CASSKREGLWNEQFF,TGTGCCAGCAGCAAGCGGGAGGGCCTGTGGAATGAGCAGTTCTTC
TRBJ1-2,many,TRBD1,TRBV27,CASSWGQGDGYTF,TGTGCCAGCAGTTGGGGACAGGGGGATGGCTACACCTTC
TRBJ2-7,NA,NA,TRBV29-1,CSVPPCSSYEQYF,TGCAGCGTTCCCCCCTGCTCCTCCTACGAGCAGTACTTC
TRBJ2-1,many,NA,TRBV3-1,CASSQTNREGNEQFF,TGTGCCAGCAGCCAAACGAACAGGGAAGGCAATGAGCAGTTCTTC
TRBJ2-7,once,NA,TRBV3-1,CASSQMNEQYF,TGTGCCAGCAGCCAAATGAACGAGCAGTACTTC
TRBJ2-7,many,TRBD1,TRBV28,CASLLDRGSHEQYF,TGTGCCAGCTTACTAGACAGGGGTTCCCACGAGCAGTACTTC
TRBJ2-3,many,TRBD2,TRBV11-2,CASILAGADTQYF,TGTGCCAGCATCCTAGCGGGAGCAGATACGCAGTATTTT
TRBJ2-7,many,NA,TRBV10-3,CAIKDWDKNYEQYF,TGTGCCATCAAAGATTGGGACAAGAACTACGAGCAGTACTTC
TRBJ2-1,NA,TRBD2,TRBV30,CAWSGGLADYNEQFF,TGTGCCTGGAGTGGGGGACTAGCGGATTACAATGAGCAGTTCTTC
TRBJ2-3,many,TRBD2,TRBV5-6,CASSFAGLPGDTQYF,TGTGCCAGCAGCTTCGCGGGACTACCCGGAGATACGCAGTATTTT
TRBJ2-2,many,NA,TRBV9,CASSVATGALRPGELFF,TGTGCCAGCAGCGTAGCTACGGGAGCCCTAAGGCCGGGGGAGCTGTTTTTT
TRBJ1-1,NA,NA,TRBV6-2/TRBV6-3,CASLGRGDTEAFF,TGTGCCAGCTTAGGAAGGGGGGACACTGAAGCTTTCTTT